Here is one T cell receptor (beta chain) with its context. This clonotype occurred once. Its target antigen remains unknown. Within one base of it there is no much larger clone, and no base qualities were kept. Every donor in the study was a healthy Caucasian. These data belong to a study of identical twins (dated by TCRdb to about 2016). Describing the broader study: To test whether fetal clonotypes persist, this study deep-sequenced TCR alpha and beta repertoires from monozygotic twins, from unrelated adults of various ages, and from cord blood. To rule out contamination, the twin experiments were replicated at different times with different library preparation protocols.

Library construction relied on 5' RACE. Sequenced on an Illumina HiSeq 2000. Template switching added a universal primer binding site, and the final cDNA carried a unique molecular identifier that allowed TCR cDNA molecules to be counted accurately. First-strand cDNA for TCR alpha and beta chains was synthesized from specific primers in the conserved constant-segment region. To control for contamination, every cDNA library was double barcoded, receiving both a SMART-Mk sample barcode and Illumina barcodes. Two successive PCR steps introduced TruSeq adapter sequences along with Illumina sample barcodes. Sequencing of the TCR alpha and beta cDNA libraries was done on the Illumina HiSeq platform using custom primers. As for how the authors treated the data: MiGEC was used to process raw reads and extract unique molecular identifiers, and MiXCR was used to find CDR3 positions. Recombination models were inferred per individual with the repgenHMM and IGoR tools using an EM algorithm. Shared clonotypes were analyzed with the tcR package in R, and sharing was normalized by the product of cloneset sizes. To study raw recombination without the effects of thymic and clonal selection, out-of-frame nonproductive sequences were analyzed. TCRdb reran the public reads through fastp at Q25 and MiXCR, keeping productive beta chains. Duplicate CDR3 protein sequences are folded into a single record with the most common DNA and genes. In this record, the V and J calls reflect TCRdb's handling and not the investigators' own analysis. The sample has 1.5 million to 2 million distinct CDR3 sequences on record, about 31% of them singletons. Jointly, the top ten make up 0.27% of the sample.

Overall results and qualifications from the work: Because the same donors could not be followed over many years, conclusions were based on cross-sectional statistical analysis. Zero-insertion analyses could be partly confounded by invariant T cells such as MAIT and iNKT, although diverse VJ usage argued against such confounding for most clonotypes. Fewer insertions were carried by abundant cord blood beta clonotypes; a weaker similar trend was observed in young adult naive repertoires, while no such trend was observed in memory repertoires. In monozygotic twins, recombination models systematically underestimated out-of-frame TCR alpha sharing, but the models matched the sharing seen between unrelated individuals. In beta out-of-frame sequences, excess twin sharing was weaker, because having fewer shared sequences lowered the signal-to-noise ratio. Compared with coincidental sharing between unrelated individuals, out-of-frame TCR alpha sequences shared between twins showed an excess of sequences with low generation probability.

After removal of 8 bases from V and 10 bases from J, the junction retains 15 bases not matched to a gene. Sequences SNHLY (CDR1) and FYNNEI (CDR2) are obtained from the germline V gene. The CDR3 numbers 15 residues from cysteine through phenylalanine. Solely the CDR3 DNA is kept, with 45 bases framed from the first base. The V and J genes are TRBV2 and TRBJ1-4, with TRBD1 matching 8 junction bases. The sample taken for sequencing was cord blood. The TCR comes from a newborn girl in good health. The CDR3 protein sequence reads: CASSDPTGVRGKLFF. The nucleotides read TGTGCCAGCTCCGACCCGACAGGGGTTAGAGGAAAACTGTTTTTT.